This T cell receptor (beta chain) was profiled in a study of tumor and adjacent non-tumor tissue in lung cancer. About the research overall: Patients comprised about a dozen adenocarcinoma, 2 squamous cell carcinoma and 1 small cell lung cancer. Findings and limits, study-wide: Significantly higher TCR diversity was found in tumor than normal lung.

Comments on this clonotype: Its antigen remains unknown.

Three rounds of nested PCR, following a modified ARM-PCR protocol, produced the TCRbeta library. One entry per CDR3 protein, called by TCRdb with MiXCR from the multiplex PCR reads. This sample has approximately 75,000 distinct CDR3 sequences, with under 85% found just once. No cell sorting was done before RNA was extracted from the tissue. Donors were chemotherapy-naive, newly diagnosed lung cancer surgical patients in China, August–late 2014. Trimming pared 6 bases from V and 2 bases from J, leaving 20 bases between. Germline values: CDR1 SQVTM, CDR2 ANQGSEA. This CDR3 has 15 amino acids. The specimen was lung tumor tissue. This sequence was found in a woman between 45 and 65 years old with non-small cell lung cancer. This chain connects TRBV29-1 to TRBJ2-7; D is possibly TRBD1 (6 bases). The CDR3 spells CSVIPRQGLTYEQYF. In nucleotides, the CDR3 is TGCAGCGTCATACCCCGTCAGGGGCTGACCTACGAGCAGTACTTC.